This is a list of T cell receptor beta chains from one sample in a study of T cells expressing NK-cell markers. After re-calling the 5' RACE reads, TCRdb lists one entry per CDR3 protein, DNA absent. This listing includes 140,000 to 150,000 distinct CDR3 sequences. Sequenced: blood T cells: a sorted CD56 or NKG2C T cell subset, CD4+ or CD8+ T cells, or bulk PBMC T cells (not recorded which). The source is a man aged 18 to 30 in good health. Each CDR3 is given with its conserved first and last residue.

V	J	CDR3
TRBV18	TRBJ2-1	CASSGKWGTHYNEQFF
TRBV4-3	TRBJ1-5	CASSQAQGVQPQHF
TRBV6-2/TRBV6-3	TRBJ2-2	CASSYSIGNTGELFF
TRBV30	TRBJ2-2	CAWREVLSGGELFF
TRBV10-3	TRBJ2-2	CAISDRGLATKELFF
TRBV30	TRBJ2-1	CAGDSGYVIEQFF
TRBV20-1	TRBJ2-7	CSARVVDGSSYEQYF
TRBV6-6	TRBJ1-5	CASSPPEGQPQHF
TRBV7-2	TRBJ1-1	CASSLRLRSGNTEAFF
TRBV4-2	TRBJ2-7	CASSQDPGLGGDEQYF
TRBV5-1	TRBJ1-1	CASSLSGRPRTEAFF
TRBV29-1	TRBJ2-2	CSVELGGTGELFF
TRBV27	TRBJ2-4	CASSPGTLGNIQYF
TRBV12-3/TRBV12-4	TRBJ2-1	CASATGTGGYNEQFF
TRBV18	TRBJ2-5	CASSQASGRDQETQYF
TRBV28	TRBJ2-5	CASSFVPTGEETQYF
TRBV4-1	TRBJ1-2	CASSQVNGMAGFGYTF
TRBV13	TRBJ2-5	CASSPDSATQYF
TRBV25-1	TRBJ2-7	CASSELLAGRGEQYF
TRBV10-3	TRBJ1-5	CAISDTAGTPYQPQHF
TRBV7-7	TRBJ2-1	CASSPPPVGDSYNEQFF
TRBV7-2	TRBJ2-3	CASSLWEGPSTDTQYF